The 24 T cell receptor beta chains below were found in one sample sequenced in a study of cytomegalovirus exposure and HLA in healthy donors. Use of 60 Vbeta and 13 Jbeta primers characterized the PCR. TCRdb keeps only in-frame clones here, not all; method: immunoSEQ multiplex PCR. The sample data list 140,000 to 150,000 clones. Sequencing was done on a sample of PBMCs. The receptors were gathered from a male donor in good health and CMV-seronegative.

The J gene is TRBJ1-5, the V gene TRBV28, with TRBD1 as a possible D gene (5 bases). CDR1 and CDR2 (germline): MDHEN, SYDVKM. The V end lost 8 bases, the J end lost 3 bases, and 17 bases lay between the germline ends. CDR3 length: 15 residues. The CDR3 is CASSLSGRNNQPQHF. The CDR3 nucleotides are TGTGCCAGCTCTCTTTCAGGGAGGAACAATCAGCCCCAGCATTTT.

The V gene is TRBV14, the J gene TRBJ2-7; 7 nucleotides match TRBD1. Per germline, CDR1 SGHDN and CDR2 FVKESK. CDR3 length: 13 amino acids. V lost 1 base, J lost 6 bases, and 3 bases stayed unmatched. The CDR3 is CASSQVTGSEQYF. The CDR3 bases are TGTGCCAGCAGCCAAGTGACAGGGAGCGAGCAGTACTTC.

The chain uses TRBV7-3 and TRBJ2-7; the D gene is possibly TRBD1 (5 bases). Germline V lookup: CDR1 SGHTA, CDR2 FQGTGA. This CDR3 has 13 amino acids. V dropped 2 bases and J dropped 6 bases, with 11 bases sitting between them. The CDR3 sequence is CASSLGQGTEQYF. CDR3 in DNA: TGTGCCAGCAGCTTAGGTCAGGGTACCGAGCAGTACTTC.

The genes are TRBV30 and TRBJ2-2; perhaps TRBD1 as D (6 bases). Per germline, CDR1 GTSNPN and CDR2 SVGIG (reference sequence). Trimming removed 2 bases from V and 4 bases from J, with 11 bases in between. There are 14 residues in the CDR3. The CDR3 DNA reads TGTGCCTGGAGTACGGGACAAGTCACCGGGGAGCTGTTTTTT. Its translation: CAWSTGQVTGELFF. The full variable domain, in which reference TRBV30 and TRBJ2-2 provide the parts outside the CDR3, is SQTIHQWPATLVQPVGSPLSLECTVEGTSNPNLYWYRQAAGRGLQLLFYSVGIGQISSEVPQNLSASRPQDRQFILSSKKLLLSDSGFYLCAWSTGQVTGELFFGEGSRLTVL.

The chain employs TRBV19 and TRBJ2-5; 11 bases fit TRBD2. Germline CDR1 LNHDA, CDR2 SQIVND (reference sequence). The CDR3 extends over 16 amino acids. With V trimmed by 2 bases and J by 5 bases, 7 bases remained unmatched. The CDR3 nucleotides are TGTGCCAGTAGTATAACCCCTAGCGGGGGGTTTGAGACCCAGTACTTC. The encoded protein is CASSITPSGGFETQYF.

The chain employs TRBV9 and TRBJ1-4; no reliable D call. V shed 2 bases and J shed 8 bases, with 13 bases lying between them. The CDR3 consists of 14 residues. Germline CDR1 and CDR2: SGDLS and YYNGEE. The CDR3 reads CASSVSGVGEKLFF. CDR3 DNA sequence: TGTGCCAGCAGCGTGAGCGGGGTGGGAGAAAAACTGTTTTTT.

The chain uses TRBV6-4 and TRBJ2-2; D not resolved. V was cut by 4 bases and J by 1 base, with 7 bases left in between. Per the germline V gene, CDR1 is MRHNA and CDR2 is SNTAGT. CDR3 length: 14 amino acids. In DNA, the CDR3 is TGTGCCAGCAGTGTCGGTGGGAACACCGGGGAGCTGTTTTTT. This translates into CASSVGGNTGELFF.

The V and J genes are TRBV7-2 and TRBJ1-1; possibly TRBD1 for D (6 bases). The V and J ends lost 4 bases and 6 bases respectively, with 12 bases between them. This CDR3 has 13 amino acids. CDR1 and CDR2 from the germline V gene are SGHTA and FQGNSA. The CDR3 DNA reads as TGTGCCAGCAGCTCGACACAGGGTTCTGAAGCTTTCTTT. This codes for CASSSTQGSEAFF.

The chain's CDR3 is CASSLWQATYEQYF. The CDR3 coding sequence is TGTGCCAGCAGCTTATGGCAGGCTACCTACGAGCAGTACTTC. The chain carries TRBV7-2 and TRBJ2-7, with no clear D. V was clipped by 2 bases and J by 2 bases, with 10 bases between them. CDR1 is SGHTA, CDR2 FQGNSA, per germline. CDR3 length: 14 amino acids.

This chain connects TRBV15 to TRBJ1-5, with D unclear. Per the germline V gene, CDR1 is LNHNV and CDR2 is YYDKDF (reference sequence). Trimming pared 1 base from V and 4 bases from J, leaving 2 bases between. The CDR3 runs to 12 residues. The CDR3 DNA sequence: TGTGCCACCAGCAGAGCGAATCAGCCCCAGCATTTT. Protein product: CATSRANQPQHF.

The chain couples TRBV5-4 to TRBJ2-1, with D perhaps TRBD2 (6 bases). Between the trimmed V and J ends, which lost 4 bases and 9 bases, there was a span of 14 bases. The CDR3 sequence is 13 residues long. Per germline, CDR1 SGHNT and CDR2 YYREEE (reference sequence). The CDR3 nucleotides read TGTGCCAGCAGCACCGGGGGTGAGGGTGAGCAGTTCTTC. Its translation: CASSTGGEGEQFF.

The V and J genes are TRBV5-1 and TRBJ2-7, with TRBD1 as a possible D gene (6 bases). Germline V gene sequence: CDR1 SGHRS, CDR2 YFSETQ. The germline V and J ends were trimmed by 6 bases and 0 bases, with 13 bases remaining between them. CDR3 length: 14 amino acids. CDR3 sequence (DNA): TGCGCCAGCAATCGGGACACTCCCTCCTACGAGCAGTACTTC. Translated: CASNRDTPSYEQYF.

The genes are TRBV4-1 and TRBJ2-7; 12 bases are shared with TRBD2. The junction had 14 bases not matched to a gene; V was cut back by 0 bases and J by 5 bases. CDR3 length: 19 residues. Looked up from germline, CDR1 is MGHRA and CDR2 is YSYEKL. CDR3 sequence reads: CASSQEGASGRAGYDEQYF. The DNA for the CDR3 is TGCGCCAGCAGCCAAGAAGGCGCTAGCGGGAGGGCCGGTTACGACGAGCAGTACTTC.

The chain is built from TRBV19 and TRBJ1-4; 7 nucleotides agree with TRBD1. Trimming took 6 bases from V and 2 from J; bases not matched to a gene: 12. The CDR3 has 17 amino acids. Per the germline V gene, CDR1 is LNHDA and CDR2 is SQIVND (reference sequence). The CDR3 DNA is TGTGCCAGTAGGGGCCGGGACAGAGTGCTCACTAATGAAAAACTGTTTTTT. Amino acid sequence: CASRGRDRVLTNEKLFF.

The chain joins TRBV7-9 to TRBJ1-2; D might be TRBD1 (5 bases). V gave up 4 bases and J gave up 2 bases, with 17 bases separating them. The CDR3 runs 16 residues. Germline assignment: CDR1 SEHNR and CDR2 FQNEAQ (reference sequence). The CDR3, as DNA: TGTGCCAGCAGCTCACATGTCCGGGGGGAGAACTATGGCTACACCTTC. Translation: CASSSHVRGENYGYTF.

This chain links TRBV6-5 with TRBJ2-1, with 11 positions matching TRBD2. The CDR3 sequence is 15 residues long. Losses at the gene ends were 5 bases for V and 3 bases for J; bases not matched to a gene: 3. Germline-derived CDR1 and CDR2 are MNHEY and SVGAGI. The CDR3 sequence is CASSPTSGDYNEQFF. The CDR3 region has the DNA TGTGCCAGCAGTCCGACTAGCGGGGACTACAATGAGCAGTTCTTC.

This chain links TRBV5-1 with TRBJ2-7; TRBD1 matches 7 bases. The CDR3 has 12 amino acids. J lost 5 bases, V lost 7 bases, and 6 bases had no gene match. CDR1 is SGHRS, CDR2 YFSETQ, per germline. The CDR3 DNA sequence: TGCGCCAGCGGACCGACAGGGCACGAGCAGTACTTC. Its translation: CASGPTGHEQYF.

The gene calls are TRBV5-6 and TRBJ2-7; the match to TRBD1 covers 8 bases. Germline values: CDR1 SGHDT, CDR2 YYEEEE. The V segment lost 4 bases and the J segment 5 bases; nucleotides outside the gene matches: 5. The CDR3 contains 13 residues. This chain's CDR3 is CASSRTGINEQYF. The DNA for the CDR3 is TGTGCCAGCAGCCGGACAGGGATCAACGAGCAGTACTTC.

The chain has TRBV29-1 and TRBJ2-7; TRBD2 is a possible D gene (6 bases). The germline CDR1 and CDR2 sequences are SQVTM and ANQGSEA. The CDR3 is 13 amino acids. V lost 3 bases, J lost 3 bases, and 12 bases lay in between. The CDR3 DNA is TGCAGCGTTGAGGCGGGGACGAGCTACGAGCAGTACTTC. It yields the protein CSVEAGTSYEQYF.

The rearrangement uses TRBV29-1 and TRBJ2-1, with 10 bases lining up with TRBD1. CDR1 and CDR2 (germline): SQVTM, ANQGSEA. Trimming cost V 4 bases and J 9 bases; bases outside gene matches: 0. The CDR3 spans 11 residues. CDR3 sequence: CSVGDRGEQFF. The CDR3 DNA is TGCAGCGTTGGGGACAGGGGTGAGCAGTTCTTC.

The chain's CDR3 is CASSLSPPSSFRRDTQYF. The CDR3 DNA reads as TGTGCCAGCAGTTTATCCCCTCCCAGTAGCTTTCGTAGAGATACGCAGTATTTT. The chain is built from TRBV28 and TRBJ2-3; D unresolved. V was pared by 1 base and J by 5 bases, with 22 bases between. This CDR3 comprises 18 residues. The V gene's germline CDR1 is MDHEN and CDR2 SYDVKM.

The chain recombines TRBV5-1 with TRBJ2-7; TRBD2 agrees at 9 bases. V lost 0 bases, J lost 6 bases, and 7 bases stayed unmatched. CDR1 SGHRS and CDR2 YFSETQ come from the germline V gene. CDR3 length: 15 residues. As DNA, the CDR3 is TGCGCCAGCAGCTTGGTAGCGGGAGAAGGGAGCGAGCAGTACTTC. Its translation is CASSLVAGEGSEQYF.

The rearrangement uses TRBV6-5 and TRBJ2-1, with unresolved D. The CDR3 is made up of 15 amino acids. Trimming took 0 bases from V and 2 from J, leaving 8 bases between them. The V gene's germline CDR1 is MNHEY and CDR2 SVGAGI. CDR3 protein: CASSYSSSPYNEQFF. DNA for the CDR3: TGTGCCAGCAGTTACTCTTCCTCCCCCTACAATGAGCAGTTCTTC.

This chain connects TRBV4-3 to TRBJ2-7; 7 bases agree with TRBD1. CDR1 is LGHNA and CDR2 is YSLEER in the germline V gene. The CDR3 has 15 amino acids. V shed 1 base, J shed 3 bases, and the junction held 6 bases outside the gene matches. The DNA of the CDR3 is TGCGCCAGCAGCCAAGTAGAGGGACAGATCTACGAGCAGTACTTC. This translates into CASSQVEGQIYEQYF.